This T cell receptor (beta chain) was sequenced in a study of shared clonotypes between healthy human individuals. The CDR3 length is 13 residues. CDR1 and CDR2 (germline): GTSNPN, SVGIG (reference sequence). Trimming shortened V by 1 base and J by 6 bases, and 12 bases separated the two germline ends. Deep was the level at which the assay was run. Some clones are missing from TCRdb's copy, which holds only in-frame ones; the method was immunoSEQ multiplex PCR. The sample has 650,000 to 700,000 clones, around 90% seen once. Source material: memory CD8+ T cells from PBMCs. The subset was: CD45RO+ cells pooled with CCR7-negative TemRA cells. This receptor was taken from a man aged 18 to 29 in good health. Some clones in this sample may be carry-over from other donors' samples. The chain is built from TRBV30 and TRBJ1-1; D unresolved. The CDR3 DNA is TGTGCCTGGAGTGGGGCCCTAAGGGCTGAAGCTTTCTTT. It specifies CAWSGALRAEAFF.